This is a list of T cell receptor beta chains from one sample in a study of CD8 T cells in Susac syndrome. Each CDR3 protein is one row after TCRdb ran MiXCR on the immunoSEQ multiplex PCR reads. The sample has approximately 190,000 distinct CDR3 sequences, approximately 95% seen once. The specimen was CD8+ T cells from PBMCs. These receptor sequences come from a human donor with Susac syndrome. CDR3s include the opening cysteine and the closing phenylalanine or tryptophan. The order of the fields is J gene, V gene, D gene, CDR3 length, clone size, CDR3 DNA, CDR3 protein. D genes are given only for firm matches. Expanded clones are given a class, and other clones once, few, many or no size at all.

J gene: TRBJ2-5
V gene: TRBV25-1
D gene: -
CDR3 length: 16
clone size: -
CDR3 DNA: TGTGCCAGCAGTGACCGAGGGTGGGAAGCCCGAGAGACCCAGTACTTC
CDR3 protein: CASSDRGWEARETQYF

J gene: TRBJ2-7
V gene: TRBV11-1
D gene: -
CDR3 length: 12
clone size: -
CDR3 DNA: TGTGCCAGCAGCTTTATCTCCTACGAGCAGTACTTC
CDR3 protein: CASSFISYEQYF

J gene: TRBJ1-5
V gene: TRBV20-1
D gene: -
CDR3 length: 16
clone size: -
CDR3 DNA: TGCAGTGCTAAACCTCTCGGGGGAGTAAGCAATCAGCCCCAGCATTTT
CDR3 protein: CSAKPLGGVSNQPQHF

J gene: TRBJ2-7
V gene: TRBV30
D gene: TRBD1
CDR3 length: 13
clone size: -
CDR3 DNA: TGTGCCTGGGGAGACAGGGGGCTAAACGAGCAGTACTTC
CDR3 protein: CAWGDRGLNEQYF

J gene: TRBJ2-7
V gene: TRBV2
D gene: -
CDR3 length: 15
clone size: -
CDR3 DNA: TGTGCCAGCAGTACTGATCTATCACTTGTCGACGAGCAGTACTTC
CDR3 protein: CASSTDLSLVDEQYF

J gene: TRBJ2-7
V gene: TRBV4-1
D gene: -
CDR3 length: 14
clone size: -
CDR3 DNA: TGCGCCAGCAGCCAAGATTTTAGGGCCTACGAGCAGTACTTC
CDR3 protein: CASSQDFRAYEQYF

J gene: TRBJ2-2
V gene: TRBV6-5
D gene: TRBD1
CDR3 length: 15
clone size: -
CDR3 DNA: TGTGCCAGCAGCCCGACAGGGGCATATTCCGGGGAGCTGTTTTTT
CDR3 protein: CASSPTGAYSGELFF

J gene: TRBJ2-1
V gene: TRBV29-1
D gene: -
CDR3 length: 13
clone size: -
CDR3 DNA: TGCAGCGTTGAAGGGGGCCTCTACAATGAGCAGTTCTTC
CDR3 protein: CSVEGGLYNEQFF

J gene: TRBJ2-2
V gene: TRBV2
D gene: -
CDR3 length: 13
clone size: -
CDR3 DNA: TGTGCCAGCAGTATCAGGGGCACCGGGGAGCTGTTTTTT
CDR3 protein: CASSIRGTGELFF

J gene: TRBJ2-2
V gene: TRBV5-6
D gene: -
CDR3 length: 13
clone size: few
CDR3 DNA: TGTGCCAGCAGATCTCAGGGATCCGGGGAGCTGTTTTTT
CDR3 protein: CASRSQGSGELFF

J gene: TRBJ1-6
V gene: TRBV5-6
D gene: TRBD1
CDR3 length: 15
clone size: -
CDR3 DNA: TGTGCCAGCAGCTTGGTAGCAGGGGGTGGATCACCCCTCCACTTT
CDR3 protein: CASSLVAGGGSPLHF

J gene: TRBJ2-7
V gene: TRBV4-1
D gene: TRBD2
CDR3 length: 19
clone size: -
CDR3 DNA: TGCGCCAGCAGCCAAGATAGTTGGGGCGCTAGCGGGGCCACCTACGAGCAGTACTTC
CDR3 protein: CASSQDSWGASGATYEQYF

J gene: TRBJ1-2
V gene: TRBV30
D gene: -
CDR3 length: 13
clone size: once
CDR3 DNA: TGTGCCTGGACTACAGGGAGGGACTATGGCTACACCTTC
CDR3 protein: CAWTTGRDYGYTF

J gene: TRBJ2-1
V gene: TRBV18
D gene: TRBD2
CDR3 length: 19
clone size: -
CDR3 DNA: TGTGCCAGCTCACCACTGTGGTTTCAGCGGGGGAGCTCCTACAATGAGCAGTTCTTC
CDR3 protein: CASSPLWFQRGSSYNEQFF

J gene: TRBJ1-6
V gene: TRBV11-2
D gene: TRBD1
CDR3 length: 15
clone size: once
CDR3 DNA: TGTGCCAGCAGCTTAGAACAGGGGCCCACTTCACCCCTCCACTTT
CDR3 protein: CASSLEQGPTSPLHF

J gene: TRBJ2-7
V gene: TRBV20-1
D gene: -
CDR3 length: 14
clone size: -
CDR3 DNA: TGCAGTGCCCAAGGAAGAGGGGGGATCTACGAGCAGTACTTC
CDR3 protein: CSAQGRGGIYEQYF

J gene: TRBJ2-7
V gene: TRBV7-8
D gene: TRBD1
CDR3 length: 15
clone size: -
CDR3 DNA: TGTGCCAGCAGCTCCTGGGACAGCCGCTCCTACGAGCAGTACTTC
CDR3 protein: CASSSWDSRSYEQYF

J gene: TRBJ2-5
V gene: TRBV12-3/TRBV12-4
D gene: TRBD2
CDR3 length: 17
clone size: -
CDR3 DNA: TGTGCCAGCAGTTTAAAGACTAGCGGGGTGTACCAAGAGACCCAGTACTTC
CDR3 protein: CASSLKTSGVYQETQYF

J gene: TRBJ1-4
V gene: TRBV3-1
D gene: TRBD1
CDR3 length: 17
clone size: -
CDR3 DNA: TGTGCCAGCAGCCACGCAAGTTGGACAGGGGAGGGTGAAAAACTGTTTTTT
CDR3 protein: CASSHASWTGEGEKLFF

J gene: TRBJ1-1
V gene: TRBV20-1
D gene: -
CDR3 length: 12
clone size: once
CDR3 DNA: TGCAGTGCAAGTCAGGGGTCCACTGAAGCTTTCTTT
CDR3 protein: CSASQGSTEAFF

J gene: TRBJ2-5
V gene: TRBV12-5
D gene: TRBD2
CDR3 length: 14
clone size: -
CDR3 DNA: TGTGCTAGTGGTTCGACTAGCGGGGATAAGACCCAGTACTTC
CDR3 protein: CASGSTSGDKTQYF

J gene: TRBJ2-2
V gene: TRBV28
D gene: TRBD2
CDR3 length: 15
clone size: -
CDR3 DNA: TGTGCCAGCAGTTCCCCGACTAGCTACACCGGGGAGCTGTTTTTT
CDR3 protein: CASSSPTSYTGELFF

J gene: TRBJ1-1
V gene: TRBV28
D gene: -
CDR3 length: 14
clone size: -
CDR3 DNA: TGTGCCAGCAGACTCAGGGGTTTTAACACTGAAGCTTTCTTT
CDR3 protein: CASRLRGFNTEAFF

J gene: TRBJ2-1
V gene: TRBV25-1
D gene: -
CDR3 length: 11
clone size: -
CDR3 DNA: TGTGCCAGCACCACATACAATGAGCAGTTCTTC
CDR3 protein: CASTTYNEQFF

J gene: TRBJ2-3
V gene: TRBV7-9
D gene: -
CDR3 length: 14
clone size: -
CDR3 DNA: TGTGCCAGCAGAGGGGGGGGAGCCACAGATACGCAGTATTTT
CDR3 protein: CASRGGGATDTQYF

J gene: TRBJ2-7
V gene: TRBV30
D gene: -
CDR3 length: 12
clone size: -
CDR3 DNA: TGTGCCTGGGGGGACTCCTCCTACGAGCAGTACTTC
CDR3 protein: CAWGDSSYEQYF

J gene: TRBJ1-5
V gene: TRBV20-1
D gene: TRBD1
CDR3 length: 15
clone size: -
CDR3 DNA: TGCAGTGCTAGACGACAGGGATCCGATCATCAGCCCCAGCATTTT
CDR3 protein: CSARRQGSDHQPQHF

J gene: TRBJ1-5
V gene: TRBV4-1
D gene: -
CDR3 length: 16
clone size: once
CDR3 DNA: TGCGCCAGCAGCCAAGTCATCAGGGATAGCAATCAGCCCCAGCATTTT
CDR3 protein: CASSQVIRDSNQPQHF

J gene: TRBJ1-3
V gene: TRBV12-5
D gene: -
CDR3 length: 12
clone size: -
CDR3 DNA: TGTGCTAGTGGTTTGGTATTCGACACCATATATTTT
CDR3 protein: CASGLVFDTIYF

J gene: TRBJ1-2
V gene: TRBV4-1
D gene: -
CDR3 length: 17
clone size: -
CDR3 DNA: TGCGCCAGCAGCCAAGTTTTACGCTCGAAAAAATCCTATGGCTACACCTTC
CDR3 protein: CASSQVLRSKKSYGYTF

J gene: TRBJ2-7
V gene: TRBV9
D gene: -
CDR3 length: 15
clone size: -
CDR3 DNA: TGTGCCAGCAGCGTTGCCGGTAGCTCAACCTACGAGCAGTACTTC
CDR3 protein: CASSVAGSSTYEQYF

J gene: TRBJ2-1
V gene: TRBV12-3/TRBV12-4
D gene: -
CDR3 length: 10
clone size: few
CDR3 DNA: TGTGCCAGCAGTTCAGATGAGCAGTTCTTC
CDR3 protein: CASSSDEQFF

J gene: TRBJ2-5
V gene: TRBV3-1
D gene: -
CDR3 length: 14
clone size: -
CDR3 DNA: TGTGCCAGCAGCCAAGCCTCCAGACAAGAGACCCAGTACTTC
CDR3 protein: CASSQASRQETQYF

J gene: TRBJ2-7
V gene: TRBV29-1
D gene: TRBD1
CDR3 length: 11
clone size: -
CDR3 DNA: TGCAGCGTCCGACAGGGGTCCGAGCAGTACTTC
CDR3 protein: CSVRQGSEQYF

J gene: TRBJ2-5
V gene: TRBV5-1
D gene: -
CDR3 length: 14
clone size: -
CDR3 DNA: TGCGCCAGCAGCTTGGGACGGTACCAAGAGACCCAGTACTTC
CDR3 protein: CASSLGRYQETQYF

J gene: TRBJ1-5
V gene: TRBV7-2
D gene: -
CDR3 length: 16
clone size: -
CDR3 DNA: TGTGCCAGCAGCCCCGGGGGGGCTTGGAGCAATCAGCCCCAGCATTTT
CDR3 protein: CASSPGGAWSNQPQHF

J gene: TRBJ2-7
V gene: TRBV13
D gene: TRBD2
CDR3 length: 15
clone size: -
CDR3 DNA: TGTGCCAGCAGCCCTGCGAAGCGGGGGTCCTACGAGCAGTACTTC
CDR3 protein: CASSPAKRGSYEQYF

J gene: TRBJ2-4
V gene: TRBV28
D gene: TRBD2
CDR3 length: 13
clone size: -
CDR3 DNA: TGTGCCAGCAGCCGGGGTGGGGGGGACATTCAGTACTTC
CDR3 protein: CASSRGGGDIQYF

J gene: TRBJ2-1
V gene: TRBV29-1
D gene: TRBD2
CDR3 length: 17
clone size: once
CDR3 DNA: TGCAGCGTTGAGGGAGTAGCGGGAGGGCCATACTACAATGAGCAGTTCTTC
CDR3 protein: CSVEGVAGGPYYNEQFF

J gene: TRBJ2-2
V gene: TRBV30
D gene: TRBD1
CDR3 length: 14
clone size: -
CDR3 DNA: TGTGCCTGGAGAGGGGGCGATACCCCCGGGGAGCTGTTTTTT
CDR3 protein: CAWRGGDTPGELFF

J gene: TRBJ2-7
V gene: TRBV14
D gene: -
CDR3 length: 17
clone size: once
CDR3 DNA: TGTGCCAGCAGCCAAGAAGGCGGTCAGGATAGAATCTACGAGCAGTACTTC
CDR3 protein: CASSQEGGQDRIYEQYF

J gene: TRBJ1-1
V gene: TRBV12-3/TRBV12-4
D gene: -
CDR3 length: 13
clone size: -
CDR3 DNA: TGTGCCAGCAGTTATGGGGGAGGAACTGAAGCTTTCTTT
CDR3 protein: CASSYGGGTEAFF

J gene: TRBJ2-2
V gene: TRBV12-3/TRBV12-4
D gene: -
CDR3 length: 13
clone size: -
CDR3 DNA: TGTGCCAGCAGCTTGGCGGGCTCAGGGGAGCTGTTTTTT
CDR3 protein: CASSLAGSGELFF

J gene: TRBJ2-1
V gene: TRBV4-1
D gene: TRBD1
CDR3 length: 16
clone size: -
CDR3 DNA: TGCGCCAGCAGCCATTTGGAGGGACAGGGGGCTGTCGAGCAGTTCTTC
CDR3 protein: CASSHLEGQGAVEQFF

J gene: TRBJ2-5
V gene: TRBV5-4
D gene: TRBD1
CDR3 length: 16
clone size: -
CDR3 DNA: TGTGCCAGCAGCAGCGAGGACAGGGCGAATCAAGAGACCCAGTACTTC
CDR3 protein: CASSSEDRANQETQYF

J gene: TRBJ2-3
V gene: TRBV9
D gene: -
CDR3 length: 16
clone size: -
CDR3 DNA: TGTGCCAGCAGCGTCCCGACAGGCCCAAGCACAGATACGCAGTATTTT
CDR3 protein: CASSVPTGPSTDTQYF

J gene: TRBJ2-1
V gene: TRBV1
D gene: -
CDR3 length: 15
clone size: -
CDR3 DNA: TGCACCAGCACCCGTGAGGGAAGGTCCTACAATGAGCAGTTCTTC
CDR3 protein: CTSTREGRSYNEQFF

J gene: TRBJ1-6
V gene: TRBV30
D gene: -
CDR3 length: 13
clone size: -
CDR3 DNA: TGTGCCTGGAAACCGGGGATATATTCACCCCTCCACTTT
CDR3 protein: CAWKPGIYSPLHF

J gene: TRBJ1-2
V gene: TRBV27
D gene: TRBD1
CDR3 length: 13
clone size: -
CDR3 DNA: TGTGCCAGCAGTTTCCAGGGGGCGGGTGGCTACACCTTC
CDR3 protein: CASSFQGAGGYTF

J gene: TRBJ2-5
V gene: TRBV19
D gene: TRBD2
CDR3 length: 14
clone size: -
CDR3 DNA: TGTGCCAGTAGTACCGGACTAGTCGTAGAGACCCAGTACTTC
CDR3 protein: CASSTGLVVETQYF

J gene: TRBJ2-1
V gene: TRBV7-3
D gene: -
CDR3 length: 14
clone size: -
CDR3 DNA: TGTGCCAGCAGCTTAGAGGGAACCTACAATGAGCAGTTCTTC
CDR3 protein: CASSLEGTYNEQFF

J gene: TRBJ2-2
V gene: TRBV20-1
D gene: -
CDR3 length: 13
clone size: -
CDR3 DNA: TGCAGTGCGCCGGGGACTAACACCGGGGAGCTGTTTTTT
CDR3 protein: CSAPGTNTGELFF

J gene: TRBJ1-5
V gene: TRBV7-9
D gene: -
CDR3 length: 18
clone size: -
CDR3 DNA: TGTGCCAGCAGCTTCTCCGACGGGGGTTTCGGAGGCAATCAGCCCCAGCATTTT
CDR3 protein: CASSFSDGGFGGNQPQHF

J gene: TRBJ1-6
V gene: TRBV27
D gene: -
CDR3 length: 12
clone size: -
CDR3 DNA: TGTGCCAGCAGTTTATCTCGGTCACCCCTCCACTTT
CDR3 protein: CASSLSRSPLHF

J gene: TRBJ2-7
V gene: TRBV5-4
D gene: -
CDR3 length: 12
clone size: -
CDR3 DNA: TGTGCCAGCAGCTCAGTTTTGAGCGAGCAGTACTTC
CDR3 protein: CASSSVLSEQYF

J gene: TRBJ2-3
V gene: TRBV12-3/TRBV12-4
D gene: TRBD2
CDR3 length: 18
clone size: -
CDR3 DNA: TGTGCCAGCACCTATCTCACCTCGACTAGCGGGAGGGCGGATACGCAGTATTTT
CDR3 protein: CASTYLTSTSGRADTQYF

J gene: TRBJ2-7
V gene: TRBV6-2/TRBV6-3
D gene: TRBD1
CDR3 length: 13
clone size: -
CDR3 DNA: TGTGCCAGCAAGTGGACAGGGAGTATGGAGCAGTACTTC
CDR3 protein: CASKWTGSMEQYF

J gene: TRBJ1-1
V gene: TRBV18
D gene: -
CDR3 length: 16
clone size: -
CDR3 DNA: TGTGCCAGCTCACCGGCCAGCTTCGTAATGAACACTGAAGCTTTCTTT
CDR3 protein: CASSPASFVMNTEAFF